The 28 T cell receptor beta chains reported below all come from one sample, sequenced in a study of shared clonotypes between healthy human individuals. The repertoire was sequenced with immunoSEQ multiplex PCR; TCRdb's copy has only in-frame clones and lacks some. The data contain 300,000 to 400,000 clones, about 74% of them singletons. The sample was memory CD4+ T cells sorted from blood. Subset given: CD45RA-negative fraction. Source of these receptors: a man aged 25 to 45 in good health.

J is TRBJ2-1 and V is TRBV2; TRBD2 aligns across 13 bases. The CDR3 spans 17 residues. Germline loops: CDR1 SNHLY, CDR2 FYNNEI. The trim removed 8 bases at V and 8 bases at J, leaving 15 bases unmatched. DNA of the CDR3: TGTGCCAGCGGGGGGCCCTCTACTAGCGGGAGGGCCTATGAGCAGTTCTTC. Residues: CASGGPSTSGRAYEQFF.

The V gene is TRBV25-1, the J gene TRBJ1-1, with D hard to call. Germline-derived CDR1 and CDR2 are MGHDK and SYGVNS. V was trimmed by 1 base and J by 1 base, leaving 10 bases between them. The CDR3 loop spans 15 amino acids. The CDR3 DNA sequence: TGTGCCAGCAGTGAATCTGGCCGGGGGAACACTGAAGCTTTCTTT. Translated: CASSESGRGNTEAFF.

DNA for the CDR3: TGTGCCAGCAGTGACCAGGGACCTAGTGAAAAACTGTTTTTT. As protein: CASSDQGPSEKLFF. The chain is built from TRBV2 and TRBJ1-4, with D possibly TRBD1 on 5 matching bases. The germline V and J ends were trimmed by 3 bases and 7 bases, with 12 bases remaining between them. Germline V CDR1 and CDR2: SNHLY, FYNNEI. The CDR3 totals 14 residues. Variable domain in full (rest from reference TRBV2 and TRBJ1-4): EPEVTQTPSHQVTQMGQEVILRCVPISNHLYFYWYRQILGQKVEFLVSFYNNEISEKSEIFDDQFSVERPDGSNFTLKIRSTKLEDSAMYFCASSDQGPSEKLFFGSGTQLSVL.

The chain links TRBV28 to TRBJ2-7; 13 bases agree with TRBD2. The CDR3 has 15 residues. The V and J ends lost 10 bases and 3 bases, in that order; junction bases with no gene match: 9. Germline V gene lookup returns CDR1 MDHEN and CDR2 SYDVKM. The DNA for the CDR3 is TGTGCCACCTTAGGACTAGCGGGAGTGGACTACGAGCAGTACTTC. This gives the protein CATLGLAGVDYEQYF.

This clone came up once. The V and J genes are TRBV5-6 and TRBJ2-1; 8 bases map to TRBD2. This CDR3 comprises 17 residues. Losses at the gene ends were 0 bases for V and 11 bases for J; bases not matched to a gene: 16. Germline CDR1 and CDR2: SGHDT and YYEEEE. For the CDR3, the DNA is TGTGCCAGCAGCTTGGGGGCGGGAGGTATTTCCCTCAAGAAGCAGTTCTTC. Protein product: CASSLGAGGISLKKQFF.

This rearrangement joins TRBV27 to TRBJ2-6; TRBD2 aligns across 11 bases. V shed 5 bases, J shed 0 bases, and the junction held 9 bases outside the gene matches. Looked up from germline, CDR1 is MNHEY and CDR2 is SMNVEV (reference sequence). The length of the CDR3 is 19 residues. The CDR3 sequence: CASSKNGLAGRSGANVLTF. Here the CDR3 DNA reads TGTGCCAGCAGTAAAAATGGACTAGCGGGCCGCTCTGGGGCCAACGTCCTGACTTTC.

The J gene is TRBJ2-2, the V gene TRBV5-1; 11 positions match TRBD2. With 2 bases clipped from V and 1 base from J, the junction kept 4 bases outside the gene matches. Germline assignment: CDR1 SGHRS and CDR2 YFSETQ. CDR3 length: 17 amino acids. The CDR3 coding sequence is TGCGCCAGCAGCTTTTTAGCGGGAGGGATGAACACCGGGGAGCTGTTTTTT. It yields the protein CASSFLAGGMNTGELFF.

This clone has only one observation. V gene TRBV10-3 combines with J gene TRBJ1-5, with D possibly matching TRBD1 (5 bases). This CDR3 is 12 amino acids long. V was pared by 8 bases and J by 2 bases, with 7 bases between. Germline CDR1 is ENHRY and CDR2 is SYGVKD. CDR3 sequence (DNA): TGTGCCATCGGGACCGGCAATCAGCCCCAGCATTTT. Translating gives CAIGTGNQPQHF.

The chain has TRBV4-1 and TRBJ2-7, with 10 bases identical to TRBD2. The CDR3 totals 15 residues. Germline CDR1 is MGHRA and CDR2 is YSYEKL. The J segment lost 11 bases and the V segment lost 4 bases, leaving 14 bases of the junction unmatched. The CDR3 DNA reads TGCGCCAGCAGCCCTAGTAAAGGGCTAGCGGGAGTGAAGTACTTC. It is translated as CASSPSKGLAGVKYF.

The V call is TRBV7-2, the J call TRBJ1-1; D is undetermined. The germline V gene has CDR1 SGHTA and CDR2 FQGNSA. The CDR3 extends over 18 amino acids. Trimming took off 4 bases at V and 0 bases at J, with 21 bases between the two ends. The CDR3 protein is CASSSTLTVQWVNTEAFF. Written as DNA, the CDR3 is TGTGCCAGCAGCTCGACCTTGACGGTGCAATGGGTGAACACTGAAGCTTTCTTT.

The chain has TRBV19 and TRBJ2-7; 13 nucleotides align to TRBD2. The CDR3 extends over 15 amino acids. J lost 2 bases, V lost 6 bases, and 4 bases had no gene match. Looked up from germline, CDR1 is LNHDA and CDR2 is SQIVND (reference sequence). As DNA, the CDR3 is TGTGCCAGTAGGCGGACTAGCGGGGGACCCTACGAGCAGTACTTC. Residues: CASRRTSGGPYEQYF.

About this clone: At one end the junction does not follow the germline gene, possibly because of a read error. This chain connects TRBV5-3 to TRBJ2-3; 8 nucleotides align to TRBD2. TRBV5-3 is treated as an ORF (open reading frame) with a function not yet certain. The CDR3 runs 14 residues. The CDR3 region has the DNA TGTGCCAGGGAAGCGGGAGAGACTTCAGATACACAGTATTTT. Amino acid sequence: CAREAGETSDTQYF.

The chain joins TRBV11-2 to TRBJ2-3, with D possibly called TRBD1 or TRBD2 (6 bases each). Per the germline V gene, CDR1 is SGHAT and CDR2 is FQNNGV. CDR3 length: 14 amino acids. The germline V and J ends were trimmed by 0 bases and 4 bases, with 8 bases remaining between them. DNA of the CDR3: TGTGCCAGCAGCTTAGATAGGGGGGCAGATACGCAGTATTTT. Translation: CASSLDRGADTQYF. Complete variable domain (other parts from reference TRBV11-2 and TRBJ2-3): EAGVAQSPRYKIIEKRQSVAFWCNPISGHATLYWYQQILGQGPKLLIQFQNNGVVDDSQLPKDRFSAERLKGVDSTLKIQPAKLEDSAVYLCASSLDRGADTQYFGPGTRLTVL.

This clone was observed a few times. The chain couples TRBV10-3 to TRBJ1-1; D is unresolved. The CDR3 contains 14 residues. Trimming pared 3 bases from V and 2 bases from J, leaving 10 bases between. Germline V gene data show CDR1 as ENHRY and CDR2 as SYGVKD. The CDR3 here is CAISDRTANTEAFF. CDR3 DNA sequence: TGTGCCATCAGTGATCGGACGGCAAACACTGAAGCTTTCTTT.

The genes are TRBV4-1 and TRBJ2-4, with TRBD2 matching 7 bases. The trim removed 6 bases at V and 0 bases at J, leaving 14 bases unmatched. In germline, CDR1 is MGHRA, CDR2 YSYEKL. The length of the CDR3 is 18 residues. The CDR3 DNA reads as TGCGCCAGCAGAGAGGTAGCGGGCCTTAAGCAAGCCAAAAACATTCAGTACTTC. Translated, it gives CASREVAGLKQAKNIQYF.

The V and J genes are TRBV5-1 and TRBJ1-2; 7 bases are shared with TRBD1. J was trimmed by 0 bases and V by 4 bases; bases with no gene match: 12. Germline CDR1 SGHRS, CDR2 YFSETQ. This CDR3 has 17 residues. The CDR3 DNA reads TGCGCCAGCAGCCTTTGGACAGGTCCTGGGACTAACTATGGCTACACCTTC. It yields the protein CASSLWTGPGTNYGYTF.

This sequence joins TRBV5-4 and TRBJ2-3; D is unresolved. The CDR3 length is 13 residues. Germline V gives CDR1 SGHNT, CDR2 YYREEE (reference sequence). With 3 bases removed from V and 6 bases from J, the gap between germline ends came to 11 bases. The DNA for the CDR3 is TGTGCCAGCAGCTACAACCGAGAGGATACGCAGTATTTT. Translation: CASSYNREDTQYF. The full variable domain, with the rest looked up from reference TRBV5-4 and TRBJ2-3, is ETGVTQSPTHLIKTRGQQVTLRCSSQSGHNTVSWYQQALGQGPQFIFQYYREEENGRGNFPPRFSGLQFPNYSSELNVNALELDDSALYLCASSYNREDTQYFGPGTRLTVL.

This clone was observed a few times. The chain couples TRBV9 to TRBJ2-1, with TRBD2 matching over 9 bases. Germline CDR1 reads SGDLS; CDR2 reads YYNGEE. With 4 bases clipped from V and 2 bases from J, the junction kept 10 bases outside the gene matches. The CDR3 runs to 17 residues. Here the CDR3 reads CASSNRAPSGAYNEQFF. The CDR3 DNA sequence: TGTGCCAGCAGCAACCGAGCCCCTAGCGGGGCCTACAATGAGCAGTTCTTC.

The J gene is TRBJ2-7, the V gene TRBV19, with D maybe TRBD1 (5 bases). Trimming pared 4 bases from V and 2 bases from J, leaving 15 bases between. From germline, CDR1 is LNHDA and CDR2 SQIVND (reference sequence). This CDR3 is built from 15 residues. CDR3 sequence (DNA): TGTGCCAGTAGTACTCGGCGACAGTTTCCCTACGAGCAGTACTTC. As protein: CASSTRRQFPYEQYF. Together with reference TRBV19 and TRBJ2-7, the CDR3 gives the full variable domain: DGGITQSPKYLFRKEGQNVTLSCEQNLNHDAMYWYRQDPGQGLRLIYYSQIVNDFQKGDIAEGYSVSREKKESFPLTVTSAQKNPTAFYLCASSTRRQFPYEQYFGPGTRLTVT.

The chain joins TRBV21-1 to TRBJ1-1; the table's D call TRBD1 went unverified against the DNA. TRBV21-1 is annotated as a pseudogene. The CDR3 contains 16 residues. CDR3 residues: CASSKAHGTGGALAFF. CDR3 DNA: TGTGCCAGCAGCAAAGCCCACGGGACAGGGGGCGCGTTAGCTTTCTTT.

The rearrangement joins TRBV11-3 to TRBJ2-1; D is tentatively TRBD1 or TRBD2 (6 bases each). CDR3 length: 15 residues. Trimming removed 1 base at V and 4 bases at J, with 11 bases between. Germline values: CDR1 SGHNT, CDR2 YENEEA. The CDR3 DNA follows: TGTGCCAGCAGCTTAGCTGCGGGACAATACAATGAGCAGTTCTTC. Translated: CASSLAAGQYNEQFF.

The chain has TRBV11-2 and TRBJ2-5; TRBD2 aligns across 14 bases. V lost 5 bases and J lost 4; bases outside the gene matches: 6. Germline CDR1 is SGHAT and CDR2 is FQNNGV. This CDR3 is built from 16 residues. The CDR3: CASSQGLAGEGETQYF. For the CDR3, the DNA is TGTGCCAGCAGCCAGGGACTAGCGGGGGAGGGAGAGACCCAGTACTTC.

The rearrangement uses TRBV29-1 and TRBJ1-3; no clear D gene. CDR1 is SQVTM, CDR2 ANQGSEA, per germline. The V end lost 8 bases, the J end lost 0 bases, and 14 bases lay between the germline ends. The CDR3 is 14 amino acids. The CDR3 loop is CSFRGYDSGNTIYF. The CDR3 DNA sequence: TGCAGCTTCCGAGGGTACGACTCTGGAAACACCATATATTTT.

Only a few counts were recorded for this clone. The chain has TRBV5-6 and TRBJ2-2; 8 bases match TRBD1. Losses at the gene ends were 1 base for V and 3 bases for J; bases not matched to a gene: 8. Germline CDR1 and CDR2: SGHDT and YYEEEE. CDR3 length: 17 residues. The chain's CDR3 is CASSLYRDRRYTGELFF. The CDR3 region has the DNA TGTGCCAGCAGCTTGTACCGGGACAGGAGGTACACCGGGGAGCTGTTTTTT.

In its sample, this clone was seen once. The V call is TRBV2, the J call TRBJ2-7; TRBD1 agrees at 8 bases. Trimming removed 6 bases from V and 1 base from J; junction bases left unmatched: 14. This CDR3 contains 17 residues. CDR1 and CDR2 (germline): SNHLY, FYNNEI. The CDR3: CASRVRFDTGGSYEQYF. In DNA form, the CDR3 reads TGTGCCAGCAGGGTCCGTTTTGATACAGGGGGATCCTACGAGCAGTACTTC. Full variable domain (outside the CDR3, taken from reference TRBV2 and TRBJ2-7): EPEVTQTPSHQVTQMGQEVILRCVPISNHLYFYWYRQILGQKVEFLVSFYNNEISEKSEIFDDQFSVERPDGSNFTLKIRSTKLEDSAMYFCASRVRFDTGGSYEQYFGPGTRLTVT.

This clone has a handful of counts. The V call is TRBV19, the J call TRBJ2-7; TRBD1 matches 7 bases. The trim removed 5 bases at V and 5 bases at J, leaving 15 bases unmatched. This CDR3 is 16 amino acids long. Germline loops: CDR1 LNHDA, CDR2 SQIVND (reference sequence). CDR3 sequence (DNA): TGTGCCAGTAGTCCCGAAGGCTTACAGGGGTTCCACGAGCAGTACTTC. It specifies CASSPEGLQGFHEQYF. Full variable domain (rest looked up from reference TRBV19 and TRBJ2-7): DGGITQSPKYLFRKEGQNVTLSCEQNLNHDAMYWYRQDPGQGLRLIYYSQIVNDFQKGDIAEGYSVSREKKESFPLTVTSAQKNPTAFYLCASSPEGLQGFHEQYFGPGTRLTVT.

This chain joins TRBV5-1 and TRBJ1-4; the D is unclear. This CDR3 spans 13 amino acids. V dropped 4 bases and J dropped 0 bases, with 4 bases sitting between them. Germline values: CDR1 SGHRS, CDR2 YFSETQ. CDR3 residues: CASSRATNEKLFF. As DNA, the CDR3 is TGCGCCAGCAGCAGAGCAACTAATGAAAAACTGTTTTTT.

This rearrangement joins TRBV19 to TRBJ1-1, with no clear D. CDR1 LNHDA and CDR2 SQIVND come from the germline V gene (reference sequence). This CDR3 has 14 residues. The V gene lost 7 bases and the J gene lost 1 base, with 13 bases spanning the gap. The CDR3 DNA sequence: TGTGCCAGTATGCCGAACCACAGGAACACTGAAGCTTTCTTT. Translating gives CASMPNHRNTEAFF.